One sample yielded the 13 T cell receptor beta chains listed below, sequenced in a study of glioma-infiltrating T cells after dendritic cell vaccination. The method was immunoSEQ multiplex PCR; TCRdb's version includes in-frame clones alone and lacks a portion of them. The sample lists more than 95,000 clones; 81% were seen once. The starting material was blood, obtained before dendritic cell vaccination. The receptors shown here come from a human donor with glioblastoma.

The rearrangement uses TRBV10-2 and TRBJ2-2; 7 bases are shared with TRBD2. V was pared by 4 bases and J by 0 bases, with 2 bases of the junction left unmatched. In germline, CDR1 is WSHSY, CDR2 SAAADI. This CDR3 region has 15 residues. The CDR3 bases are TGCGCCAGCAGTGCGACTAGCCCGAACACCGGGGAGCTGTTTTTT. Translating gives CASSATSPNTGELFF.

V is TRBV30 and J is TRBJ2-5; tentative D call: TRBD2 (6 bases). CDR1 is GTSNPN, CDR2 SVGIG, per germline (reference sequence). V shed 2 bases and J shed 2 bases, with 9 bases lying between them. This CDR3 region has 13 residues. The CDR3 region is CAWSRGGQETQYF. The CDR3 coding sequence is TGTGCCTGGAGTAGGGGAGGTCAAGAGACCCAGTACTTC.

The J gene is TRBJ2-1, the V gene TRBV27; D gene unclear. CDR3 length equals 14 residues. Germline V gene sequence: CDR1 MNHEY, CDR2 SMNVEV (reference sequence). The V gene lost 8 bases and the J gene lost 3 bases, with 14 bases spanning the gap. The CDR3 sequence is CASGPINFYNEQFF. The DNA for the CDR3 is TGTGCCAGCGGGCCCATTAACTTCTACAATGAGCAGTTCTTC.

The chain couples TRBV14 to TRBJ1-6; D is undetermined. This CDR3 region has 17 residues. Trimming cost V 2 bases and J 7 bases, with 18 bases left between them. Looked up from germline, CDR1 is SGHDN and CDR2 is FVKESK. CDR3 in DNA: TGTGCCAGCAGCCAAAGTCGGTACCGGCGACTCAATTCACCCCTCCACTTT. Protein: CASSQSRYRRLNSPLHF. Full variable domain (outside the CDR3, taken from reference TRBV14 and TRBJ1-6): EAGVTQFPSHSVIEKGQTVTLRCDPISGHDNLYWYRRVMGKEIKFLLHFVKESKQDESGMPNNRFLAERTGGTYSTLKVQPAELEDSGVYFCASSQSRYRRLNSPLHFGNGTRLTVT.

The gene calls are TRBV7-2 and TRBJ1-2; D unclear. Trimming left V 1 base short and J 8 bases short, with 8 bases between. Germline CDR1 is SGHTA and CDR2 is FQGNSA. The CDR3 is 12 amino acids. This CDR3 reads CASSLDVGGYTF. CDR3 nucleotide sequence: TGTGCCAGCAGCTTAGACGTGGGCGGCTACACCTTC.

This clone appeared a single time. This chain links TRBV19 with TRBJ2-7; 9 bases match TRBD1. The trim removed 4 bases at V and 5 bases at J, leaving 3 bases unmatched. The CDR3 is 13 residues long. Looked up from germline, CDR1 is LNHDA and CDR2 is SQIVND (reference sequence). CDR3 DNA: TGTGCCAGTAGTACCACAGGGGGCCACGAGCAGTACTTC. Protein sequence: CASSTTGGHEQYF.

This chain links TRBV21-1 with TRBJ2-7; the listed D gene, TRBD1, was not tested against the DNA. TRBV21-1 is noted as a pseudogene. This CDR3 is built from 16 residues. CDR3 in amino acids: CASSKKGTGVSYEQYF. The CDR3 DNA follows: TGTGCCAGCAGCAAAAAGGGGACAGGGGTCTCCTACGAGCAGTACTTC.

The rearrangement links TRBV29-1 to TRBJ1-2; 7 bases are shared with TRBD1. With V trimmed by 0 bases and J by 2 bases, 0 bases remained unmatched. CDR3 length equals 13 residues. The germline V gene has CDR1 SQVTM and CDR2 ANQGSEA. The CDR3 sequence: CSVEEDRNYGYTF. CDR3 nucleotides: TGCAGCGTTGAAGAGGACAGGAACTATGGCTACACCTTC.

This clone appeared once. The CDR3 DNA reads as TGTGCCAGCAGTTTACCAGGGACAGGGGGCTACGAGCAGTACTTC. It yields the protein CASSLPGTGGYEQYF. The chain couples TRBV28 to TRBJ2-7; 11 nucleotides agree with TRBD1. Germline assignment: CDR1 MDHEN and CDR2 SYDVKM. Trimming took 2 bases from V and 3 from J; bases not matched to a gene: 3. There are 15 residues in the CDR3.

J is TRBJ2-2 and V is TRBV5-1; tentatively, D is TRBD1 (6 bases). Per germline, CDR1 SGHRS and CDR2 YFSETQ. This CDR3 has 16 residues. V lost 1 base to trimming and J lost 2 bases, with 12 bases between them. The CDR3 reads CASSLTGTYNTGELFF. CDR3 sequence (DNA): TGCGCCAGCAGCTTGACCGGGACATACAACACCGGGGAGCTGTTTTTT.

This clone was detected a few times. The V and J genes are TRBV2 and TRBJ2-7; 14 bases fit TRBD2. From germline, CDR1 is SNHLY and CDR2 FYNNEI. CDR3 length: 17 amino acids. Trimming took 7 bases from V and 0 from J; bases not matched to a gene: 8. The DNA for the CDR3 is TGTGCCAGCACTGAGGGACTAGCGGGAGACAGCTCCTACGAGCAGTACTTC. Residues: CASTEGLAGDSSYEQYF.

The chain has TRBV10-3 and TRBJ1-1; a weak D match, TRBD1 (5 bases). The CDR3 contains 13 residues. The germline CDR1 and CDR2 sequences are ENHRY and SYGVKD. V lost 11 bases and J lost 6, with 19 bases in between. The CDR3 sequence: CALGGPGQAEAFF. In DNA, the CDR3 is TGTGCCCTGGGGGGACCGGGCCAGGCTGAAGCTTTCTTT.

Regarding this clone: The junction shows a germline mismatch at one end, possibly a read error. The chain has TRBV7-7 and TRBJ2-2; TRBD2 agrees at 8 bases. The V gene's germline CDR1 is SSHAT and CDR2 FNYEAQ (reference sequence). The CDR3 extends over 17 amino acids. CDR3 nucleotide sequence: TGTGCTAGCAGCCCGACATTGACGGGGGGGGATAACGGGGAGCTGTTTTTT. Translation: CASSPTLTGGDNGELFF.